A single TCR beta chain is shown here with its context. Libraries were prepared by immunoSEQ multiplex PCR; TCRdb keeps only in-frame clonotypes and omits some of them. This table holds tens of thousands of clones, more than 60% found once. The CDR3 length is 13 residues. CDR1 and CDR2 from the germline V gene are MGHRA and YSYEKL. V shed 0 bases and J shed 1 base, with 1 base lying between them. This sample was included in a study of T cells in tumors after PD-1 blockade. Study context: A subset received ongoing vismodegib 150 mg daily alongside anti-PD-1 therapy.

Template: tumor biopsy or peripheral blood genomic DNA, 616-6,004 ng per sample. The clonotype originates from a human donor with advanced basal cell or squamous cell carcinoma (not recorded which). The J gene is TRBJ1-3, the V gene TRBV4-1, with D hard to call. The source was PBMCs, collected before anti-PD-1 therapy. CDR3 DNA sequence: TGCGCCAGCAGCCAAGAGTCTGGAAACACCATATATTTT. Its translation: CASSQESGNTIYF.